The 27 T cell receptor beta chains below all came from one sample that was sequenced in a study of beta chain features in type 1 diabetes. Study-level points and caveats: All four CD4+ subsets of Type 1 diabetes patients contained TCRB CDR3s that were moderately but significantly shorter.

The study reverse transcribed the entire isolated RNA, so it sequenced expressed TCRB transcripts. Data came from immunoSEQ multiplex PCR; TCRdb stores just in-frame clones and leaves some out. Of around 650,000 clones in the sample, under 15% were seen once. Antigen specificity for these receptors is unknown. Specimen: naive CD4+ T cells from blood. These receptor sequences come from a man aged 25 to 40 with type 1 diabetes.

This clone has a handful of counts. This chain connects TRBV29-1 to TRBJ2-5; D is unresolved. CDR1 is SQVTM and CDR2 is ANQGSEA in the germline V gene. The CDR3 runs to 14 residues. V was shortened by 5 bases and J by 4 bases, with 17 bases between the two germline ends. Here the CDR3 DNA reads TGCAGCGTTTCTTTCGCGGCAGGCGGAGAGACCCAGTACTTC. Translation gives CSVSFAAGGETQYF. Looking up the rest from reference TRBV29-1 and TRBJ2-5 gives the full variable domain: SAVISQKPSRDICQRGTSLTIQCQVDSQVTMMFWYRQQPGQSLTLIATANQGSEATYESGFVIDKFPISRPNLTFSTLTVSNMSPEDSSIYLCSVSFAAGGETQYFGPGTRLLVL.

This clone has a count of ten or more. The chain carries TRBV30 and TRBJ2-7; D remains ambiguous. This CDR3 spans 14 amino acids. Per the germline V gene, CDR1 is GTSNPN and CDR2 is SVGIG (reference sequence). The V end lost 1 base, the J end lost 3 bases, and 13 bases lay between the germline ends. The CDR3 DNA reads TGTGCCTGGAGTGGGGCCCTAGGCAGCTACGAGCAGTACTTC. Its translation: CAWSGALGSYEQYF. The full variable domain, its missing parts supplied by reference TRBV30 and TRBJ2-7, is SQTIHQWPATLVQPVGSPLSLECTVEGTSNPNLYWYRQAAGRGLQLLFYSVGIGQISSEVPQNLSASRPQDRQFILSSKKLLLSDSGFYLCAWSGALGSYEQYFGPGTRLTVT.

This chain connects TRBV27 to TRBJ1-1, with 7 bases fitting TRBD1. The germline V gene encodes CDR1 MNHEY and CDR2 SMNVEV (reference sequence). The CDR3 sequence is 15 residues long. V shed 5 bases, J shed 0 bases, and the junction held 6 bases outside the gene matches. The CDR3 region is CASSPWDRMNTEAFF. The CDR3 coding sequence is TGTGCCAGCAGTCCGTGGGACAGAATGAACACTGAAGCTTTCTTT.

The J gene is TRBJ2-7, the V gene TRBV6-5; a weak D match, TRBD1 (6 bases). V was cut by 6 bases and J by 2 bases, with 17 bases left in between. This CDR3 has 15 amino acids. Looked up from germline, CDR1 is MNHEY and CDR2 is SVGAGI. Written as DNA, the CDR3 is TGTGCCAGCAGGCGAACCGGGACACCACCCTACGAGCAGTACTTC. This translates into CASRRTGTPPYEQYF.

The chain links TRBV10-3 to TRBJ2-3; 9 bases map to TRBD2. V lost 6 bases, J lost 3 bases, and 1 base stayed unmatched. CDR1 is ENHRY, CDR2 SYGVKD, per germline. The CDR3 is 13 residues long. DNA of the CDR3: TGTGCCATCAGCAGCGGGGGGACAGATACGCAGTATTTT. Its protein product is CAISSGGTDTQYF.

This clone appeared a few times. The gene calls are TRBV10-3 and TRBJ2-5, with TRBD2 as a possible D gene (7 bases). The length of the CDR3 is 13 residues. V lost 10 bases, J lost 2 bases, and 14 bases lay in between. CDR1 and CDR2 from the germline V gene are ENHRY and SYGVKD. DNA of the CDR3: TGTGCCACCGGAAGGGGGGGACAAGAGACCCAGTACTTC. It is translated as CATGRGGQETQYF.

The V and J genes are TRBV4-3 and TRBJ1-5; D may be TRBD1 (6 bases). The germline gives CDR1 LGHNA, CDR2 YSLEER. V dropped 4 bases and J dropped 4 bases, with 11 bases sitting between them. The CDR3 has 14 amino acids. The CDR3, as DNA: TGCGCCAGCAGCCCCTTACAGGGTAATCAGCCCCAGCATTTT. This encodes CASSPLQGNQPQHF.

This clone showed up just a few times. The chain joins TRBV29-1 to TRBJ1-2; D gene ambiguous. This CDR3 is 8 amino acids long. Germline V gene data show CDR1 as SQVTM and CDR2 as ANQGSEA. Trimming removed 7 bases from V and 8 bases from J, with 5 bases in between. The CDR3: CSEAGYTF. For the CDR3, the DNA is TGCAGCGAGGCCGGCTACACCTTC.

This clone was seen a few times. The gene calls are TRBV19 and TRBJ1-2, with TRBD1 matching over 9 bases. With V trimmed by 10 bases and J by 0 bases, 9 bases remained unmatched. Germline loops: CDR1 LNHDA, CDR2 SQIVND (reference sequence). CDR3 size: 15 residues. CDR3 DNA sequence: TGTGCCACGCGGACAGGGGAAAGCACTAACTATGGCTACACCTTC. Encoded protein: CATRTGESTNYGYTF.

There are a few counts of this clone. The V gene is TRBV30, the J gene TRBJ1-6; no clear D gene. Trimming pared 5 bases from V and 7 bases from J, leaving 15 bases between. This CDR3 region has 14 residues. CDR1 is GTSNPN, CDR2 SVGIG, per germline (reference sequence). The DNA of the CDR3 is TGTGCCTGGGAAGAATCACACAGAAATTCACCCCTCCACTTT. This encodes CAWEESHRNSPLHF.

This clone was detected only a few times. The chain joins TRBV29-1 to TRBJ1-5; D is undetermined. Germline V lookup: CDR1 SQVTM, CDR2 ANQGSEA. CDR3 size: 13 residues. Trimming left V 4 bases short and J 3 bases short, with 10 bases between. CDR3 DNA: TGCAGCGTTGTGGCGGAGAACAATCAGCCCCAGCATTTT. Its protein is CSVVAENNQPQHF.

This clone has just a few counts. This chain connects TRBV7-2 to TRBJ1-1; D gene uncertain. The CDR3 is 13 residues long. Germline V gives CDR1 SGHTA, CDR2 FQGNSA. V lost 5 bases, J lost 1 base, and 8 bases lay in between. The DNA of the CDR3 is TGTGCCAGCAGCCAGAACAAGAACACTGAAGCTTTCTTT. Residues: CASSQNKNTEAFF. Full variable domain (remainder filled in from reference TRBV7-2 and TRBJ1-1): GAGVSQSPSNKVTEKGKDVELRCDPISGHTALYWYRQSLGQGLEFLIYFQGNSAPDKSGLPSDRFSAERTGGSVSTLTIQRTQQEDSAVYLCASSQNKNTEAFFGQGTRLTVV.

This clone was detected only a few times. The J gene is TRBJ2-5, the V gene TRBV7-2, with no clear D. Trimming took off 3 bases at V and 4 bases at J, with 12 bases between the two ends. The CDR3 spans 14 residues. Germline V CDR1 and CDR2: SGHTA, FQGNSA. The CDR3 loop reads CASSFPQRLETQYF. Here the CDR3 DNA reads TGTGCCAGCAGCTTCCCGCAGCGTTTAGAGACCCAGTACTTC.

Only a few counts were recorded for this clone. This chain uses TRBV7-2 with TRBJ2-2, with D possibly being TRBD1 or TRBD2 (6 bases each). The CDR3 is 16 amino acids. Germline values: CDR1 SGHTA, CDR2 FQGNSA. V lost 0 bases, J lost 5 bases, and 13 bases lay in between. CDR3 sequence reads: CASSLATGAGTGELFF. The CDR3 nucleotides read TGTGCCAGCAGCTTAGCGACGGGGGCCGGAACCGGGGAGCTGTTTTTT.

In its sample, this clone was seen a few times. This chain uses TRBV5-6 with TRBJ1-5; 10 bases map to TRBD1. This CDR3 has 15 residues. Germline CDR1 SGHDT, CDR2 YYEEEE. Trimming removed 0 bases from V and 4 bases from J; junction bases left unmatched: 1. CDR3 coding DNA: TGTGCCAGCAGCTTGGGACAGGGGGCTAATCAGCCCCAGCATTTT. Translation gives CASSLGQGANQPQHF.

This clone was detected a few times. Written as DNA, the CDR3 is TGTGCCAGCAGCGTAGGAGGGGGACACAATCAGCCCCAGCATTTT. Residues: CASSVGGGHNQPQHF. This rearrangement joins TRBV9 to TRBJ1-5; weak D call: TRBD1 (6 bases). This CDR3 spans 15 amino acids. Trimming took 0 bases from V and 3 from J, leaving 10 bases between them. The germline V gene has CDR1 SGDLS and CDR2 YYNGEE.

V gene TRBV28 combines with J gene TRBJ2-6, with TRBD1 matching over 7 bases. V lost 6 bases, J lost 2 bases, and 4 bases stayed unmatched. There are 15 residues in the CDR3. The V gene's germline CDR1 is MDHEN and CDR2 SYDVKM. The CDR3 loop reads CASRTGTAGANVLTF. CDR3 sequence (DNA): TGTGCCAGCAGAACTGGGACAGCTGGGGCCAACGTCCTGACTTTC.

The chain uses TRBV14 and TRBJ2-7; TRBD2 might be the D (6 bases). Trimming left V 4 bases short and J 3 bases short, with 13 bases between. There are 14 residues in the CDR3. Germline V gives CDR1 SGHDN, CDR2 FVKESK. CDR3 loop: CASSRGGVNYEQYF. The CDR3 DNA follows: TGTGCCAGCAGCCGCGGCGGGGTGAACTACGAGCAGTACTTC.

This clone has at least ten counts. For the CDR3, the DNA is TGTGCCAGCAGGCAGGGGGCCATGTTCTTC. Translated, it gives CASRQGAMFF. The chain has TRBV28 and TRBJ2-1; 8 bases map to TRBD1. The CDR3 covers 10 residues. J lost 15 bases, V lost 6 bases, and 4 bases had no gene match. In germline, CDR1 is MDHEN, CDR2 SYDVKM.

V usage is TRBV7-9 and J usage is TRBJ1-5; D unclear. In germline, CDR1 is SEHNR, CDR2 FQNEAQ (reference sequence). The CDR3 covers 17 residues. V was shortened by 0 bases and J by 0 bases, with 12 bases between the two germline ends. The DNA for the CDR3 is TGTGCCAGCAGCTTAGCGGCAGGCAAACATAGCAATCAGCCCCAGCATTTT. This sequence encodes CASSLAAGKHSNQPQHF.

This clone turned up a few times. V usage is TRBV14 and J usage is TRBJ1-6, with TRBD1 as a possible D gene (5 bases). V lost 4 bases to trimming and J lost 0 bases, with 16 bases between them. Germline CDR1 reads SGHDN; CDR2 reads FVKESK. The CDR3 is 18 amino acids. The CDR3 DNA follows: TGTGCCAGCAGCCCGTGGGGGGGGAGCCTCTCCTATAATTCACCCCTCCACTTT. Translation: CASSPWGGSLSYNSPLHF. The full variable domain, completed using reference TRBV14 and TRBJ1-6, is EAGVTQFPSHSVIEKGQTVTLRCDPISGHDNLYWYRRVMGKEIKFLLHFVKESKQDESGMPNNRFLAERTGGTYSTLKVQPAELEDSGVYFCASSPWGGSLSYNSPLHFGNGTRLTVT.

This clone was observed a few times. The rearrangement joins TRBV29-1 to TRBJ1-1, with D perhaps TRBD1 (5 bases). CDR3 length: 18 residues. CDR1 and CDR2 from the germline V gene are SQVTM and ANQGSEA. V was shortened by 6 bases and J by 0 bases, with 26 bases between the two germline ends. The CDR3 here is CSVGIDSINPHMNTEAFF. In DNA form, the CDR3 reads TGCAGCGTAGGTATCGACAGTATCAACCCTCACATGAACACTGAAGCTTTCTTT.

This clone was seen a few times. J is TRBJ2-3 and V is TRBV7-6, with TRBD2 matching over 8 bases. Trimming at V came to 0 bases and at J to 8 bases, leaving 13 bases not matched to a gene. The V gene's germline CDR1 is SGHVS and CDR2 FNYEAQ. The CDR3 sequence is 17 residues long. CDR3 region: CASSLAGAAGAIGTQYF. The CDR3 DNA reads as TGTGCCAGCAGCTTAGCGGGGGCAGCGGGAGCGATCGGTACGCAGTATTTT.

This sequence joins TRBV30 and TRBJ2-1, with 7 bases aligning to TRBD1. V lost 5 bases to trimming and J lost 9 bases; unmatched junction nucleotides: 10. The CDR3 consists of 13 residues. Germline V gene data show CDR1 as GTSNPN and CDR2 as SVGIG (reference sequence). CDR3 coding DNA: TGTGCCTGGCAATTTTTCAGGGGGAGTGAGCAGTTCTTC. This codes for CAWQFFRGSEQFF.

This clone was observed a few times. The chain uses TRBV5-1 and TRBJ1-6; no reliable D call. V was cut by 0 bases and J by 7 bases, with 2 bases left in between. This CDR3 contains 12 residues. Germline-derived CDR1 and CDR2 are SGHRS and YFSETQ. The CDR3 protein is CASSLDNSPLHF. The CDR3 bases are TGCGCCAGCAGCTTGGACAATTCACCCCTCCACTTT.

CDR3 in amino acids: CASSISGDSPLHF. CDR3 coding DNA: TGTGCCAGTAGTATAAGTGGGGATTCACCCCTCCACTTT. This sequence joins TRBV19 and TRBJ1-6; D is unresolved. This CDR3 has 13 amino acids. V gave up 2 bases and J gave up 8 bases, with 7 bases separating them. Germline V CDR1 and CDR2: LNHDA, SQIVND (reference sequence).

This sequence joins TRBV29-1 and TRBJ2-3, with 8 bases lining up with TRBD2. Germline-derived CDR1 and CDR2 are SQVTM and ANQGSEA. The CDR3 runs 13 residues. Trimming cost V 7 bases and J 5 bases; bases outside gene matches: 8. DNA for the CDR3: TGCAGCGCCGGGGGGGGAACGGGAGATACGCAGTATTTT. Protein sequence: CSAGGGTGDTQYF.